Below are 29 T cell receptor beta chains sequenced from a single sample in a study of blood T cell repertoires in COVID-19. Profiled with immunoSEQ multiplex PCR; TCRdb holds only in-frame clones, not every one. The sample lists 250,000 to 300,000 clones, about 90% occurring once. Sequencing was done on a sample of PBMCs or T cells enriched from blood (not recorded which). All receptors derive from a human donor in a cohort exposed to, infected with or recovered from COVID-19 (not recorded which). The donor label of this sample is uncertain.

V gene TRBV20-1 combines with J gene TRBJ2-3, with D possibly being TRBD2 (6 bases). V lost 3 bases, J lost 1 base, and 8 bases lay in between. This CDR3 has 13 amino acids. CDR1 is DFQATT and CDR2 is SNEGSKA in the germline V gene (reference sequence). Written as DNA, the CDR3 is TGCAGTGCTAGTTGGAGGGGCACAGATACGCAGTATTTT. This encodes CSASWRGTDTQYF.

The J gene is TRBJ2-1, the V gene TRBV6-2 or TRBV6-3, with a weak D call TRBD2 (6 bases). Germline V gives CDR1 MNHEY, CDR2 SVGEGT. Trimming took off 0 bases at V and 5 bases at J, with 11 bases between the two ends. This CDR3 has 15 amino acids. As DNA, the CDR3 is TGTGCCAGCAGTTACTCCGCCGGGGAGGACAATGAGCAGTTCTTC. This encodes CASSYSAGEDNEQFF.

This chain links TRBV7-8 with TRBJ1-1, with D maybe TRBD1 (6 bases). This CDR3 is built from 13 residues. V lost 2 bases, J lost 4 bases, and 8 bases lay in between. Germline-derived CDR1 and CDR2 are SGHVS and FQNEAQ. The CDR3 nucleotides read TGTGCCAGCAGCTTAAAACAGGGCACTGAAGCTTTCTTT. This encodes CASSLKQGTEAFF.

This chain connects TRBV5-6 to TRBJ1-6, with D hard to call. Between the trimmed V and J ends, which lost 4 bases and 10 bases, there was a span of 9 bases. Per germline, CDR1 SGHDT and CDR2 YYEEEE. The CDR3 is 12 amino acids. The CDR3 DNA sequence: TGTGCCAGCAGCCGCGAATGGTCACCCCTCCACTTT. Translating it yields CASSREWSPLHF. The whole variable domain, remainder taken from reference TRBV5-6 and TRBJ1-6, is DAGVTQSPTHLIKTRGQQVTLRCSPKSGHDTVSWYQQALGQGPQFIFQYYEEEERQRGNFPDRFSGHQFPNYSSELNVNALLLGDSALYLCASSREWSPLHFGNGTRLTVT.

The chain links TRBV7-2 to TRBJ1-5, with a possible D match to TRBD1 (6 bases). The CDR3 is 17 amino acids. The V and J ends lost 1 base and 0 bases respectively, with 13 bases between them. In germline, CDR1 is SGHTA, CDR2 FQGNSA. The CDR3 DNA sequence: TGTGCCAGCAGCTTAGAAGAAACAGGGTATAGCAATCAGCCCCAGCATTTT. Its translation is CASSLEETGYSNQPQHF.

V gene TRBV19 combines with J gene TRBJ2-3; 7 bases are shared with TRBD1. Germline-derived CDR1 and CDR2 are LNHDA and SQIVND (reference sequence). The CDR3 is made up of 14 amino acids. J was trimmed by 7 bases and V by 7 bases; bases with no gene match: 11. The CDR3 region is CASTPTRTGNTQYF. The CDR3 bases are TGTGCCAGTACTCCGACCAGGACAGGAAATACGCAGTATTTT.

The chain recombines TRBV6-5 with TRBJ1-3, with 7 positions matching TRBD1. The CDR3 sequence is 14 residues long. With 3 bases clipped from V and 4 bases from J, the junction kept 3 bases outside the gene matches. CDR1 and CDR2 from the germline V gene are MNHEY and SVGAGI. This chain's CDR3 is CASSYRTGGNTIYF. The CDR3 nucleotides read TGTGCCAGCAGTTATCGGACAGGCGGAAACACCATATATTTT.

This clone was detected only once. The chain links TRBV18 to TRBJ1-2; D may be TRBD1 (5 bases). Trimming shortened V by 3 bases and J by 6 bases, and 14 bases separated the two germline ends. CDR1 is KGHSH and CDR2 is LQKENI in the germline V gene. CDR3 length: 14 residues. The CDR3 spells CASSPLREVNGYTF. For the CDR3, the DNA is TGTGCCAGCTCACCTCTCAGGGAAGTCAATGGCTACACCTTC. The full variable domain, with the rest looked up from reference TRBV18 and TRBJ1-2, is NAGVMQNPRHLVRRRGQEARLRCSPMKGHSHVYWYRQLPEEGLKFMVYLQKENIIDESGMPKERFSAEFPKEGPSILRIQQVVRGDSAAYFCASSPLREVNGYTFGSGTRLTVV.

J is TRBJ1-5 and V is TRBV7-8; the match to TRBD1 covers 9 bases. The CDR3 contains 15 residues. CDR1 and CDR2 from the germline V gene are SGHVS and FQNEAQ. With V trimmed by 5 bases and J by 7 bases, 9 bases remained unmatched. The CDR3 sequence is CASSPTGTGLQPQHF. The CDR3, as DNA: TGTGCCAGCAGCCCGACCGGGACAGGGCTCCAGCCCCAGCATTTT.

In its sample, this clone was seen a few times. The rearrangement links TRBV2 to TRBJ2-3; 7 nucleotides match TRBD1. The V gene's germline CDR1 is SNHLY and CDR2 FYNNEI. There are 13 residues in the CDR3. J was trimmed by 1 base and V by 9 bases; bases with no gene match: 4. The CDR3 region has the DNA TGTGCCAGTGGACAGGCCCGCACAGATACGCAGTATTTT. This gives the protein CASGQARTDTQYF.

This clone came up many times. The chain joins TRBV7-2 to TRBJ2-1, with D possibly TRBD2 on 7 matching bases. From germline, CDR1 is SGHTA and CDR2 FQGNSA. The CDR3 has 19 residues. Trimming shortened V by 0 bases and J by 7 bases, and 25 bases separated the two germline ends. The CDR3 DNA follows: TGTGCCAGCAGCTTAGCTCCCCAATCGTGGGGGGCCGGGAGGAATGAGCAGTTCTTC. It yields the protein CASSLAPQSWGAGRNEQFF.

The rearrangement uses TRBV5-1 and TRBJ1-3, with 7 bases identical to TRBD1. This CDR3 comprises 14 residues. Trimming removed 3 bases from V and 4 bases from J; junction bases left unmatched: 4. Germline V lookup: CDR1 SGHRS, CDR2 YFSETQ. The CDR3 DNA follows: TGCGCCAGCAGCTCGGGACAGCCCGGAAACACCATATATTTT. It specifies CASSSGQPGNTIYF.

This chain joins TRBV5-1 and TRBJ2-5; 13 positions match TRBD2. Germline assignment: CDR1 SGHRS and CDR2 YFSETQ. The ends lost 7 bases at V and 5 bases at J; junction bases unmatched: 2. The CDR3 contains 13 residues. The CDR3 is CASSGLAGETQYF. As DNA, the CDR3 is TGCGCCAGCTCGGGACTAGCGGGGGAGACCCAGTACTTC.

The chain combines TRBV18 with TRBJ2-1; 13 nucleotides match TRBD2. Germline V gene data show CDR1 as KGHSH and CDR2 as LQKENI. This CDR3 region has 18 residues. The V and J ends lost 8 bases and 6 bases, in that order; junction bases with no gene match: 16. Here the CDR3 reads CASPRTGLAGSVGNEQFF. The CDR3 nucleotides are TGTGCCAGCCCCAGAACGGGACTAGCGGGGTCAGTAGGCAATGAGCAGTTCTTC.

This chain uses TRBV9 with TRBJ2-1; 8 bases are a match to TRBD2. There are 15 residues in the CDR3. The junction had 9 bases not matched to a gene; V was cut back by 0 bases and J by 10 bases. From germline, CDR1 is SGDLS and CDR2 YYNGEE. CDR3 residues: CASSVETGGPREQFF. The CDR3 DNA is TGTGCCAGCAGCGTAGAAACGGGGGGGCCGAGAGAGCAGTTCTTC.

CDR3 region: CASSQVPGPQHF. CDR3 sequence (DNA): TGTGCCAGCAGCCAAGTTCCCGGGCCCCAGCATTTT. The chain joins TRBV14 to TRBJ1-5, with D unclear. This CDR3 comprises 12 residues. Germline values: CDR1 SGHDN, CDR2 FVKESK. The V and J ends lost 1 base and 9 bases respectively, with 7 bases between them.

This clone appeared once. The chain recombines TRBV12-5 with TRBJ2-5; D may be TRBD2 (7 bases). Germline V gives CDR1 LGHNT, CDR2 FRNRAP. The V and J ends lost 0 bases and 5 bases respectively, with 16 bases between them. CDR3 length equals 16 residues. This CDR3 reads CASGLVGAGAQETQYF. In DNA, the CDR3 is TGTGCTAGTGGTTTGGTAGGGGCGGGGGCGCAGGAGACCCAGTACTTC.

The chain has TRBV6-6 and TRBJ1-5, with D unclear. V was clipped by 7 bases and J by 3 bases, with 13 bases between them. The germline V gene encodes CDR1 MNHNY and CDR2 SVGAGI (reference sequence). The CDR3 contains 14 residues. In DNA, the CDR3 is TGTGCCAGCACCACGAGGGCCGTCAATCAGCCCCAGCATTTT. This sequence encodes CASTTRAVNQPQHF.

This chain joins TRBV6-5 and TRBJ1-3; D not resolved. The CDR3 totals 15 residues. Trimming shortened V by 4 bases and J by 7 bases, and 17 bases separated the two germline ends. Germline V gene sequence: CDR1 MNHEY, CDR2 SVGAGI. As DNA, the CDR3 is TGTGCCAGCAGTTTTAACATACGATCTAGGAACACCATATATTTT. Residues: CASSFNIRSRNTIYF.

The chain has TRBV9 and TRBJ2-1; TRBD1 aligns across 10 bases. This CDR3 is 15 amino acids long. The V gene end was trimmed by 0 bases and the J gene end by 9 bases; junction bases not matched to a gene: 6. Per the germline V gene, CDR1 is SGDLS and CDR2 is YYNGEE. CDR3 DNA sequence: TGTGCCAGCAGCGTAGCGGGACAGGGGTGGGTTGAGCAGTTCTTC. Translating gives CASSVAGQGWVEQFF.

The chain couples TRBV18 to TRBJ1-1; D call uncertain. The CDR3 has 15 amino acids. V dropped 4 bases and J dropped 1 base, with 13 bases sitting between them. Germline-derived CDR1 and CDR2 are KGHSH and LQKENI. The DNA for the CDR3 is TGTGCCAGCTCACGGGCGATCCTGGGGAACACTGAAGCTTTCTTT. This translates into CASSRAILGNTEAFF. Based on the CDR3 plus reference TRBV18 and TRBJ1-1, the full variable domain is NAGVMQNPRHLVRRRGQEARLRCSPMKGHSHVYWYRQLPEEGLKFMVYLQKENIIDESGMPKERFSAEFPKEGPSILRIQQVVRGDSAAYFCASSRAILGNTEAFFGQGTRLTVV.

The chain couples TRBV7-3 to TRBJ2-5; D is possibly TRBD1 (5 bases). The CDR3 extends over 13 amino acids. Trimming left V 3 bases short and J 5 bases short, with 10 bases between. Germline CDR1 is SGHTA and CDR2 is FQGTGA. CDR3 loop: CASSLGPEETQYF. CDR3 DNA: TGTGCCAGCAGCTTGGGGCCAGAGGAGACCCAGTACTTC.

V is TRBV3-1 (or the pseudogene TRBV3-2) and J is TRBJ1-4, with 7 positions matching TRBD1. Germline CDR1 is LGHDT and CDR2 is YNNKEL (reference sequence). The J segment lost 6 bases and the V segment lost 4 bases, leaving 14 bases of the junction unmatched. The CDR3 has 17 residues. CDR3 sequence: CASSPGVSQGGYEKLFF. The CDR3 DNA reads TGTGCCAGCAGCCCAGGGGTCTCCCAGGGGGGCTATGAAAAACTGTTTTTT.

V is TRBV7-9 and J is TRBJ2-3; 8 bases align to TRBD2. J gave up 2 bases and V 5 bases, and 6 bases lay outside the gene matches. The CDR3 covers 15 residues. The germline CDR1 and CDR2 sequences are SEHNR and FQNEAQ (reference sequence). CDR3 sequence reads: CASSQSGGATDTQYF. The CDR3 coding sequence is TGTGCCAGCAGCCAATCGGGGGGGGCCACAGATACGCAGTATTTT.

This clone showed up just a few times. The chain links TRBV2 to TRBJ1-1, with D possibly TRBD1 on 6 matching bases. CDR3 length: 14 residues. V dropped 3 bases and J dropped 6 bases, with 14 bases sitting between them. In germline, CDR1 is SNHLY, CDR2 FYNNEI. The CDR3 bases are TGTGCCAGCAGTGAGAAGGGGGGGATGGCTGAAGCTTTCTTT. Translation gives CASSEKGGMAEAFF.

The CDR3 DNA is TGTGCCAGCAGCGTTCAGGGGATCTCTGGAAACACCATATATTTT. Translation gives CASSVQGISGNTIYF. The V call is TRBV9, the J call TRBJ1-3; tentatively, D is TRBD1 (6 bases). With 2 bases removed from V and 0 bases from J, the gap between germline ends came to 9 bases. The CDR3 has 15 amino acids. Germline lookup yields CDR1 SGDLS and CDR2 YYNGEE.

This rearrangement joins TRBV4-2 to TRBJ2-5; 12 bases are a match to TRBD2. V gave up 1 base and J gave up 1 base; unmatched junction bases: 7. Germline V lookup: CDR1 LGHNA, CDR2 YNFKEQ. The CDR3 is made up of 18 amino acids. CDR3 DNA sequence: TGTGCCAGCAGCCAAGTGGAGGGACTAGCGGGCCTCCAAGAGACCCAGTACTTC. Its translation is CASSQVEGLAGLQETQYF.

This clone was seen a handful of times. In nucleotides, the CDR3 is TGTGCCAGCAGCCAGGCGACAACAGGGGTTGGCTACACCTTC. Translating it yields CASSQATTGVGYTF. The chain carries TRBV3-1 (or the pseudogene TRBV3-2) and TRBJ1-2, with 7 positions matching TRBD1. The CDR3 is 14 residues long. Trimming removed 3 bases from V and 7 bases from J; junction bases left unmatched: 8. Germline values: CDR1 LGHDT, CDR2 YNNKEL (reference sequence).

The chain joins TRBV7-2 to TRBJ1-6; 7 bases line up with TRBD1. The germline gives CDR1 SGHTA, CDR2 FQGNSA. The CDR3 contains 14 residues. V lost 3 bases to trimming and J lost 10 bases; unmatched junction nucleotides: 6. CDR3 amino acids: CASSLTGFRSPLHF. The CDR3 nucleotides are TGTGCCAGCAGCTTGACAGGGTTCAGGTCACCCCTCCACTTT.